This note documents a single TCR beta chain sequence. The antigen remains unidentified. This entry belongs to a study of vaccination and CD4 T cells after COVID-19. Study summary: Spike peptides, overlapping and drawn from SARS-CoV-2, HCoV-NL63, HCoV-OC43 and HCoV-229E, were used to stimulate cells. Study-wide results and caveats: Within convalescent individuals, 304 out of 307 vaccine-specific clones proved to be spike mono-reactive. Convalescent patients were relatively few, and early post-infection timepoints were missing.

Sequenced with the Oncomine TCR Beta short-read assay was DNA taken from cultured CD4+ T cells. It was cultured CD4+ T cells from which genomic DNA was extracted. TCRdb re-derived calls from the PCR reads in MiXCR, one entry per CDR3 protein. This repertoire shows some 16,000 distinct CDR3 sequences, around 74% found once; its top ten account for around 8.7%. CDR1 is KGHDR, CDR2 SFDVKD, per germline. Trimming took off 5 bases at V and 7 bases at J, with 19 bases between the two ends. This CDR3 has 15 amino acids. The sample's treatment: approximately 9-day PBMC culture with coronavirus spike peptide pools or control peptides (ViraFEST assay).

This sample comprised CD4+ T cells from blood, cultured in vitro, obtained after SARS-CoV-2 vaccination. The TCR sequence derives from a human donor who received a COVID-19 vaccine. The chain employs TRBV24-1 and TRBJ1-1; D gene unclear. This CDR3 reads CATSGTDTVSGEAFF. As DNA, the CDR3 is TGTGCCACCAGTGGTACCGACACGGTATCGGGTGAAGCTTTCTTT.